The TCR beta chain under discussion was sequenced for a study of spatial heterogeneity in lung cancer. Study observations and caveats: The study found that expanded intratumoral alpha and beta TCR counts tracked tumor mutation counts.

Time point indicated: sample taken at primary tumor resection. This clonotype was counted many times. The antigen is unknown. Via MiXCR, TCRdb re-called the 5' RACE reads, giving one row per CDR3 protein. The sample records roughly 2,200 distinct CDR3 sequences, 7% to 8% being singletons. V gave up 6 bases and J gave up 6 bases, with 12 bases separating them. This CDR3 contains 13 residues. Germline V gene data show CDR1 as MRHNA and CDR2 as SNTAGT. The source was lung tumor tissue, collected at surgery. V is TRBV6-4 and J is TRBJ2-1; unclear D gene. The sequence came from a female donor with early-stage non-small cell lung cancer. CDR3 loop: CASSVDSSNEQFF. The CDR3 bases are TGTGCCAGCAGCGTGGATTCTAGCAATGAGCAGTTCTTC.